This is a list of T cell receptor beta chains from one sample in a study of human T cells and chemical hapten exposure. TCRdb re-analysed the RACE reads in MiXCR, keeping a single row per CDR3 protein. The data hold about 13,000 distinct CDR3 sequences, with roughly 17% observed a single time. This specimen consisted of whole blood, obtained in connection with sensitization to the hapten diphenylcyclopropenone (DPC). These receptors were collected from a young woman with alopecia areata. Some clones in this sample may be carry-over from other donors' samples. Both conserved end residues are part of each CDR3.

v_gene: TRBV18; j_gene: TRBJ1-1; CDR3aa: CASSPGALNTEAFF
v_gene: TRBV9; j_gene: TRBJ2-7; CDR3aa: CASSVDPGRGGYEQYF
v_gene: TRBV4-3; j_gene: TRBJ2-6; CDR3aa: CASSQELVGISGANVLTF
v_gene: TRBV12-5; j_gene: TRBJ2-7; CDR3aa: CASGSHPGQFYEQYF
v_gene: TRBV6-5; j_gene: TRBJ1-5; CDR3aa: CASRLGLNSNQPQHF
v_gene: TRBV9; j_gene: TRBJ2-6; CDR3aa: CASSVTHSGANVLTF
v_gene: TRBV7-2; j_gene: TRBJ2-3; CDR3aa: CASSPNNSPADTQYF
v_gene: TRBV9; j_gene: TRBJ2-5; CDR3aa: CASSEASGTRQETQYF
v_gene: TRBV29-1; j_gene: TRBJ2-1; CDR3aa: CSVDSGTQQFF
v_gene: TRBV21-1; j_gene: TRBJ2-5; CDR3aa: CASSKAGTGTDEETQYF
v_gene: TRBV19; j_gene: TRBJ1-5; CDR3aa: CASSRDGTKNQPQHF
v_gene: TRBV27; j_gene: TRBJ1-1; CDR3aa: CASSLFAETEAFF
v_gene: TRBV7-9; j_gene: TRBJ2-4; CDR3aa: CASSLDFGDGNVQYF
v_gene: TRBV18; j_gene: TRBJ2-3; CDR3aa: CASSPPITGGIHTDTQYF
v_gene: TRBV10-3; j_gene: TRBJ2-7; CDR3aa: CAIQGRLVNEQYF
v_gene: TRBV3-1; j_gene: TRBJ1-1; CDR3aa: CASSQESVTSTEAFF
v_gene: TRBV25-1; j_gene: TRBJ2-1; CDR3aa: CASSDPRGLAGAYNEQFF
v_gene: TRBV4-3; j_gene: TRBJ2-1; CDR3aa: CASSQDYTGNTEQFF
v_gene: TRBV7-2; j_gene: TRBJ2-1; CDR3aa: CASSPIAGVFSEQFF
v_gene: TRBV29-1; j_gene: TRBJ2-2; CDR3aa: CSVEKLTGTGELFF
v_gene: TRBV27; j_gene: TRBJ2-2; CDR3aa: CASSLPGTGNTGELFF
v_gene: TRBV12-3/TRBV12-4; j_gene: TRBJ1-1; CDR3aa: CASRRTGEAFF
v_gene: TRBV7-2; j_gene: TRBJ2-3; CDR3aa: CASSPVVGGTQYF
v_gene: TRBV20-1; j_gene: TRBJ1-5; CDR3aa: CSANKLGRDDQPQHF
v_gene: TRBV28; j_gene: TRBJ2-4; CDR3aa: CASSLSGTSRSLNIQYF
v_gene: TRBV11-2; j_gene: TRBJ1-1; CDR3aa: CASSLTGGATEAFF
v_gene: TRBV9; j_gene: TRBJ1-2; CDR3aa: CASSPRQHGYTF
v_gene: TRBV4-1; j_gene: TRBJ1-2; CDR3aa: CASSQEGTDDYGYTF
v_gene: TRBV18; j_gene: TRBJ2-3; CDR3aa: CASTHDGQGTDTQYF
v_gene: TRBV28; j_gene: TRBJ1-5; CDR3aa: CASTEGPNSNQPQHF
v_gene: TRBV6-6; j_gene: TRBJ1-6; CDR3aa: CASSYSGNGRAYNSPLHF
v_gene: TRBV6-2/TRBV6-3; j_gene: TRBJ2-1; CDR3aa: CASSYEVEGGEQFF
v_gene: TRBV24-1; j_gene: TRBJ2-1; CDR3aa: CATSDTGLVSYNEQFF